This entry concerns a single TCR beta chain. Its target is not known. This sample stems from a study of CD8 T cells in Susac syndrome. General study results and limits: Acknowledgment was made by the study that its TCR sequencing and HLA analysis involved a relatively small number of individuals.

An input of about 0.5 to 1 ug of RNA was subjected to reverse transcription using random hexamers. Amplification of the TCR beta CDR3 was carried out by immunoSEQ multiplex PCR, which spanned a total of 54 Vbeta and 13 Jbeta segments. TCRdb recomputed calls from the immunoSEQ multiplex PCR reads with MiXCR, one row per CDR3 protein. The sample contains under 150,000 distinct CDR3 sequences, approximately 94% of which appear only once. TCR beta from blood CD8+ and CD4+ T cells was sequenced. The TCR comes from a human donor with multiple sclerosis. Sequencing was done on a sample of CD4+ T cells from PBMCs.

The CDR3 DNA reads as TGTGCCAGCAGCCAAGTTCCTAACTCCTACGAGCAGTACTTC. It specifies CASSQVPNSYEQYF. The rearrangement joins TRBV3-1 to TRBJ2-7; D remains ambiguous. Germline V gene data show CDR1 as LGHDT and CDR2 as YNNKEL (reference sequence). The CDR3 length is 14 residues. The germline V and J ends were trimmed by 1 base and 0 bases, with 7 bases remaining between them.